This passage covers 25 T cell receptor beta chains from one sample sequenced in a study of cytomegalovirus exposure and HLA in healthy donors. The repertoire was sequenced with immunoSEQ multiplex PCR; TCRdb's copy has only in-frame clones and lacks some. Of about 38,000 clones in the sample, approximately 92% are singletons; the top ten hold around 3.2%. Specimen: PBMCs. Source of these receptors: a man between 18 and 35 years old in good health and CMV-seronegative.

The rearrangement joins TRBV5-1 to TRBJ2-7, with TRBD1 matching over 8 bases. Germline lookup yields CDR1 SGHRS and CDR2 YFSETQ. The V and J ends lost 4 bases and 3 bases, in that order; junction bases with no gene match: 6. This CDR3 has 14 amino acids. The CDR3 nucleotides read TGCGCCAGCAGCCCCCGGACAGGGAGCTACGAGCAGTACTTC. Its translation: CASSPRTGSYEQYF.

The J gene is TRBJ1-5, the V gene TRBV19; 10 bases are a match to TRBD1. The CDR3 extends over 15 amino acids. Looked up from germline, CDR1 is LNHDA and CDR2 is SQIVND (reference sequence). Germline trimming cut 6 bases from V and 7 bases from J; bases unmatched to any gene: 9. This CDR3 reads CASSQTGGVSQPQHF. DNA for the CDR3: TGTGCCAGTAGCCAGACAGGGGGCGTCTCACAGCCCCAGCATTTT. Combining the CDR3 with reference TRBV19 and TRBJ1-5 gives the whole variable domain DGGITQSPKYLFRKEGQNVTLSCEQNLNHDAMYWYRQDPGQGLRLIYYSQIVNDFQKGDIAEGYSVSREKKESFPLTVTSAQKNPTAFYLCASSQTGGVSQPQHFGDGTRLSIL.

This chain connects TRBV4-1 to TRBJ2-7; tentative D call: TRBD1 (6 bases). Per germline, CDR1 MGHRA and CDR2 YSYEKL. V lost 4 bases and J lost 7, with 8 bases in between. CDR3 length: 11 residues. The CDR3 reads CASSLDSEQYF. CDR3 DNA sequence: TGCGCCAGCAGCCTGGACAGTGAGCAGTACTTC.

In its sample, this clone was seen a few times. V gene TRBV13 combines with J gene TRBJ2-7; the match to TRBD1 covers 8 bases. The junction had 3 bases not matched to a gene; V was cut back by 5 bases and J by 3 bases. The CDR3 totals 13 residues. Germline V gene sequence: CDR1 PRHDT, CDR2 FYEKMQ (reference sequence). CDR3 bases: TGTGCCAGCAGCGGCGGACAGGGCTACGAGCAGTACTTC. Amino acids: CASSGGQGYEQYF.

This sequence joins TRBV28 and TRBJ1-1; 7 bases line up with TRBD1. The CDR3 consists of 13 residues. With 3 bases clipped from V and 6 bases from J, the junction kept 4 bases outside the gene matches. The germline V gene has CDR1 MDHEN and CDR2 SYDVKM. The CDR3 loop reads CASSFRGSAEAFF. The CDR3 DNA sequence: TGTGCCAGCAGTTTCAGGGGGAGCGCTGAAGCTTTCTTT.

V usage is TRBV13 and J usage is TRBJ1-5; 8 positions agree with TRBD1. With V trimmed by 6 bases and J by 7 bases, 8 bases remained unmatched. There are 14 residues in the CDR3. The germline V gene encodes CDR1 PRHDT and CDR2 FYEKMQ (reference sequence). The CDR3 coding sequence is TGTGCCAGCAGTCAAGGACAGGGCGCCCAGCCCCAGCATTTT. As protein: CASSQGQGAQPQHF.

The chain is built from TRBV5-1 and TRBJ1-6; D not certain. The CDR3 totals 15 residues. The germline V gene encodes CDR1 SGHRS and CDR2 YFSETQ. V lost 0 bases and J lost 8, with 12 bases in between. In DNA form, the CDR3 reads TGCGCCAGCAGCTTGGGGGCGATGTCCGATTCACCCCTCCACTTT. Protein product: CASSLGAMSDSPLHF.

The rearrangement joins TRBV9 to TRBJ1-5; D perhaps matches TRBD1 (5 bases). The CDR3 contains 14 residues. Trimming shortened V by 0 bases and J by 6 bases, and 10 bases separated the two germline ends. Germline V gene data show CDR1 as SGDLS and CDR2 as YYNGEE. The CDR3: CASSVGGVGQPQHF. Written as DNA, the CDR3 is TGTGCCAGCAGCGTAGGGGGGGTGGGTCAGCCCCAGCATTTT.

J is TRBJ2-1 and V is TRBV5-6; 12 bases fit TRBD2. CDR3 length: 14 residues. In germline, CDR1 is SGHDT, CDR2 YYEEEE. The V segment lost 7 bases and the J segment 4 bases; nucleotides outside the gene matches: 3. In DNA, the CDR3 is TGTGCCAGCCGGGGACTAGCGGGTTACAATGAGCAGTTCTTC. This translates into CASRGLAGYNEQFF.

The genes are TRBV19 and TRBJ1-2; the D is unclear. This CDR3 has 16 residues. V was clipped by 6 bases and J by 2 bases, with 19 bases between them. Looked up from germline, CDR1 is LNHDA and CDR2 is SQIVND (reference sequence). CDR3 DNA sequence: TGTGCCAGTAGGCCCGGGGAGGCCCTCCGGAACTATGGCTACACCTTC. Its translation is CASRPGEALRNYGYTF.

V is TRBV7-9 and J is TRBJ1-2, with D uncertain. CDR1 and CDR2 (germline): SEHNR, FQNEAQ (reference sequence). The ends were cut back, 7 bases at V and 8 bases at J, with 17 bases in the middle. CDR3 size: 13 residues. This CDR3 reads CASNVGGSSGYTF. CDR3 in DNA: TGTGCCAGCAACGTAGGTGGGAGCAGCGGCTACACCTTC.

This clone has just a few counts. The V and J genes are TRBV5-8 and TRBJ1-2; 9 bases fit TRBD1. The ends lost 3 bases at V and 2 bases at J; junction bases unmatched: 5. This CDR3 is built from 15 residues. Germline CDR1 and CDR2: SGHTS and YDEGEE. CDR3 in amino acids: CASSSRTGENYGYTF. CDR3 nucleotides: TGTGCCAGCAGCTCCAGGACAGGGGAAAACTATGGCTACACCTTC. The variable domain in full, completed from reference TRBV5-8 and TRBJ1-2, reads EAGVTQSPTHLIKTRGQQATLRCSPISGHTSVYWYQQALGLGLQFLLWYDEGEERNRGNFPPRFSGRQFPNYSSELNVNALELEDSALYLCASSSRTGENYGYTFGSGTRLTVV.

V gene TRBV18 combines with J gene TRBJ1-4; no reliable D call. The ends were cut back, 1 base at V and 4 bases at J, with 10 bases in the middle. Germline CDR1 KGHSH, CDR2 LQKENI. This CDR3 region has 15 residues. CDR3 sequence reads: CASSPRAEFNEKLFF. CDR3 sequence (DNA): TGTGCCAGCTCACCACGGGCTGAGTTTAATGAAAAACTGTTTTTT.

This clone was observed a single time. The chain has TRBV6-1 and TRBJ1-5; no clear D. Germline assignment: CDR1 MNHNS and CDR2 SASEGT. The CDR3 runs to 13 residues. V was cut by 6 bases and J by 2 bases, with 8 bases left in between. The CDR3 is CASRAVRNQPQHF. Written as DNA, the CDR3 is TGTGCCAGCAGGGCGGTGCGCAATCAGCCCCAGCATTTT.

The chain has TRBV19 and TRBJ2-5; no clear D. The CDR3 is 13 amino acids. The germline CDR1 and CDR2 sequences are LNHDA and SQIVND (reference sequence). Trimming removed 6 bases from V and 4 bases from J, with 12 bases in between. In nucleotides, the CDR3 is TGTGCCAGTAGCCTTGCGTCCTCAGAGACCCAGTACTTC. It is translated as CASSLASSETQYF.

The CDR3 protein is CASSLTVSNEKLFF. In DNA form, the CDR3 reads TGCGCCAGCAGCTTGACGGTCTCCAATGAAAAACTGTTTTTT. The chain is built from TRBV5-1 and TRBJ1-4; unclear D gene. Per the germline V gene, CDR1 is SGHRS and CDR2 is YFSETQ. The CDR3 sequence is 14 residues long. V dropped 1 base and J dropped 5 bases, with 9 bases sitting between them.

This rearrangement joins TRBV18 to TRBJ1-4; 10 bases map to TRBD1. From germline, CDR1 is KGHSH and CDR2 LQKENI. V was pared by 3 bases and J by 7 bases, with 2 bases of the junction left unmatched. The CDR3 is 14 residues long. CDR3 loop: CASSPGQGPEKLFF. CDR3 DNA sequence: TGTGCCAGCTCACCGGGACAGGGGCCTGAAAAACTGTTTTTT. The full variable domain, in which reference TRBV18 and TRBJ1-4 provide the parts outside the CDR3, is NAGVMQNPRHLVRRRGQEARLRCSPMKGHSHVYWYRQLPEEGLKFMVYLQKENIIDESGMPKERFSAEFPKEGPSILRIQQVVRGDSAAYFCASSPGQGPEKLFFGSGTQLSVL.

This clone showed up just once. The gene calls are TRBV6-5 and TRBJ1-5; D remains unclear. V gave up 5 bases and J gave up 2 bases, with 13 bases separating them. Germline lookup yields CDR1 MNHEY and CDR2 SVGAGI. CDR3 length: 15 residues. As DNA, the CDR3 is TGTGCCAGCAGTCTGACCCGCAGCGGCAATCAGCCCCAGCATTTT. Translated: CASSLTRSGNQPQHF.

This clone was found once. The rearrangement links TRBV6-5 to TRBJ2-7, with TRBD2 as a possible D gene (5 bases). V dropped 2 bases and J dropped 6 bases, with 11 bases sitting between them. Germline values: CDR1 MNHEY, CDR2 SVGAGI. The CDR3 has 13 amino acids. CDR3 coding DNA: TGTGCCAGCAGTTACAGGGAGACCGGCGAGCAGTACTTC. This encodes CASSYRETGEQYF.

The chain is built from TRBV9 and TRBJ1-6, with D uncertain. This CDR3 has 16 amino acids. CDR1 SGDLS and CDR2 YYNGEE come from the germline V gene. Trimming took off 0 bases at V and 0 bases at J, with 7 bases between the two ends. In DNA form, the CDR3 reads TGTGCCAGCAGCGTAGGGCAGTACTCCTATAATTCACCCCTCCACTTT. This translates into CASSVGQYSYNSPLHF.

This clone came up a few times. This chain joins TRBV19 and TRBJ2-4, with 10 bases lining up with TRBD2. V lost 3 bases to trimming and J lost 11 bases; unmatched junction nucleotides: 7. CDR3 length: 14 residues. Germline V gene lookup returns CDR1 LNHDA and CDR2 SQIVND (reference sequence). In nucleotides, the CDR3 is TGTGCCAGTAGTATTGAACTTAGCGGGAGGTTTCAGTACTTC. It is translated as CASSIELSGRFQYF.

The CDR3 loop is CASSYGTGGLNTEAFF. Written as DNA, the CDR3 is TGCGCCAGCAGCTACGGAACAGGGGGCTTGAACACTGAAGCTTTCTTT. The chain combines TRBV5-1 with TRBJ1-1, with 9 bases fitting TRBD1. The CDR3 totals 16 residues. Trimming removed 3 bases from V and 0 bases from J; junction bases left unmatched: 6. Looked up from germline, CDR1 is SGHRS and CDR2 is YFSETQ.

The chain employs TRBV7-2 and TRBJ2-2; the D is unclear. Germline V gene lookup returns CDR1 SGHTA and CDR2 FQGNSA. This CDR3 contains 18 residues. Trimming pared 4 bases from V and 0 bases from J, leaving 18 bases between. DNA for the CDR3: TGTGCCAGCAGCTCTAGAACTTTAGGATACTCGAACACCGGGGAGCTGTTTTTT. As protein: CASSSRTLGYSNTGELFF.

Turning to this clone: At one end the junction does not follow the germline gene, possibly because of a read error. Other DNA sequences of this sample code for an identical CDR3. The chain carries TRBV29-1 and TRBJ1-5; D unclear. Germline V gives CDR1 SQVTM, CDR2 ANQGSEA. This CDR3 has 14 residues. The CDR3 loop is CSVGATPGDQPQHF. Here the CDR3 DNA reads TGCAGCGTTGGGGCGACCCCCGGGGATCAGCCTCAGCATTTT.

This chain joins TRBV19 and TRBJ2-7; 9 bases match TRBD1. The V gene end was trimmed by 10 bases and the J gene end by 5 bases; junction bases not matched to a gene: 9. This CDR3 has 13 amino acids. CDR1 is LNHDA and CDR2 is SQIVND in the germline V gene (reference sequence). The CDR3: CATREQGAHEQYF. The CDR3 nucleotides read TGTGCCACCCGAGAACAGGGGGCCCACGAGCAGTACTTC.